This T cell receptor beta chain was captured by sequencing in a study of CD8 T cells in ankylosing spondylitis. Using quantitative 5'-RACE with molecular barcodes, the authors made TCR beta libraries. Each CDR3 protein gets one entry after TCRdb re-called the 5' RACE reads with MiXCR. The table records 200,000 to 250,000 distinct CDR3 sequences, 32% of them present only once. Germline-derived CDR1 and CDR2 are SGHVS and FQNEAQ. Trimming took 7 bases from V and 13 from J, leaving 17 bases between them. The CDR3 loop spans 13 amino acids. The study, taken as a whole, reports: In the blood and synovial fluid of reactive arthritis, some motif variants had been previously reported. Disease-linked clones reportedly showed significant enrichment in matched ankylosing spondylitis synovial fluid. The study identified a TCR beta motif of several highly homologous variants that appeared characteristic of ankylosing spondylitis blood.

A note on this clonotype: Its antigen is as yet unknown.

The chain couples TRBV7-8 to TRBJ1-6, with D perhaps matching TRBD1 (6 bases). The sample consisted of blood, either unsorted or a sorted T cell fraction (not recorded which). The TCR sequence derives from a male donor with ankylosing spondylitis or in good health (not recorded which). CDR3 nucleotides: TGTGCCAGCACCCCACCACAGGGCGGGCCCCTCCACTTT. As protein: CASTPPQGGPLHF.